This T cell receptor beta chain was profiled in a study of blood T cell repertoires in COVID-19. Background on the study: The samples span acute and convalescent COVID-19 from the United States, Italy and Spain. T cells, B-cell-depleted T cells, or PBMCs supplied cDNA or gDNA.

The study recruited people aged about 18 to 90 years across more than 20 US areas. The study assigned cohorts using participant-reported clinical history. Assay: immunoSEQ multiplex PCR; the TCRdb copy retains only in-frame clones and omits some. The sample lists a few hundred thousand clones, 90% occurring once. The CDR3 is 16 residues long. V lost 2 bases, J lost 4 bases, and 15 bases lay in between. CDR1 is MGHRA, CDR2 YSYEKL, per germline. The receptor comes from a young man who had recovered from COVID-19. Sequencing used PBMCs or T cells enriched from blood (not recorded which). The chain combines TRBV4-1 with TRBJ1-3; D may be TRBD1 (6 bases). The chain's CDR3 is CASSQWRTDSGNTIYF. The CDR3 bases are TGCGCCAGCAGCCAATGGAGGACAGATTCAGGAAACACCATATATTTT.